This TCR beta chain appears in the sequencing data of a study of T cell changes during pregnancy in multiple sclerosis. Assay used: immunoSEQ multiplex PCR; TCRdb lists only in-frame clones, some missing. Altogether some 97,000 clones are present, around 93% being singletons, with the ten largest covering about 1%. This TCR derives from a female donor with multiple sclerosis, enrolled in a pregnancy study. The starting material was peripheral blood, obtained before pregnancy.

The CDR3 loop is CASSLAGGSEAFF. CDR3 in DNA: TGCGCCAGCAGCTTGGCAGGGGGCTCTGAAGCTTTCTTT. The chain is built from TRBV5-1 and TRBJ1-1, with TRBD1 matching 8 bases. Germline trimming cut 0 bases from V and 6 bases from J; bases unmatched to any gene: 1. This CDR3 is 13 amino acids long. Germline V CDR1 and CDR2: SGHRS, YFSETQ. Filled out from reference TRBV5-1 and TRBJ1-1, the complete variable domain reads KAGVTQTPRYLIKTRGQQVTLSCSPISGHRSVSWYQQTPGQGLQFLFEYFSETQRNKGNFPGRFSGRQFSNSRSEMNVSTLELGDSALYLCASSLAGGSEAFFGQGTRLTVV.